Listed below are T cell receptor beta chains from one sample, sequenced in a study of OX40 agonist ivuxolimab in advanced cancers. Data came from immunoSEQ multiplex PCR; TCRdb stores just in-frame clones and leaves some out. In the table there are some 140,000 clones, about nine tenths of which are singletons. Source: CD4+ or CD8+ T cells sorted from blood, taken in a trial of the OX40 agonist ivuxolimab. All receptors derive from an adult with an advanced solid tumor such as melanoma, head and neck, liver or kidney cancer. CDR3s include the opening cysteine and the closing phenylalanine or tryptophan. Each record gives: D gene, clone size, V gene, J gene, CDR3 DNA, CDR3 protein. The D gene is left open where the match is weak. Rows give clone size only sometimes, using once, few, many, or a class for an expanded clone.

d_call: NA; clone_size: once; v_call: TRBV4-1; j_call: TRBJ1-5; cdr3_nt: TGCGCCAGCAGCCAAGATAGGGGCAGGCAGGGATACAATCAGCCCCAGCATTTT; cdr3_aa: CASSQDRGRQGYNQPQHF
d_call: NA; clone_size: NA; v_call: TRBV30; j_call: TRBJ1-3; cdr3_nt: TGTGCCTGGAGTGCCCCCAGGGAGAGAGGAAACACCATATATTTT; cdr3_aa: CAWSAPRERGNTIYF
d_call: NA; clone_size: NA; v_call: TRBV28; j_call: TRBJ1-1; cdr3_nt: TGTGCCAGCAGGCGACCTGCGACAGTGAACACTGAAGCTTTCTTT; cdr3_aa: CASRRPATVNTEAFF
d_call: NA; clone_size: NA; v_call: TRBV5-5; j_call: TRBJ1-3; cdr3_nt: TGTGCCAGCAGCTCTCTTAGACAGAGAACTGGAAACACCATATATTTT; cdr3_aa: CASSSLRQRTGNTIYF
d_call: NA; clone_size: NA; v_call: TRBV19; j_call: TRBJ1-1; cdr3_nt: TGTGCCAGTACTACGGGCCTGTCTCTTCGGGTGGGGGCCCGTAACACTGAAGCTTTCTTT; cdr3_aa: CASTTGLSLRVGARNTEAFF
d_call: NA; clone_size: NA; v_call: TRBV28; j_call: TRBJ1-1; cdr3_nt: TGTGCCAGCAGTTTCCTCTTCTCTGAAGCTTTCTTT; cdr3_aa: CASSFLFSEAFF
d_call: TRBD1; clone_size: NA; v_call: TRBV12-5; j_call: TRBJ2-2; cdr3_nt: TGTGCTAGTGGTTCTCGGACAGGGAACACCGGGGAGCTGTTTTTT; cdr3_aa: CASGSRTGNTGELFF
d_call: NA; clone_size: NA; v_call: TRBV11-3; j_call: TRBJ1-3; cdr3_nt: TGTGCCAGCAGCTTTGGACAGAGGGATTCTGGAAACACCATATATTTT; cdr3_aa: CASSFGQRDSGNTIYF
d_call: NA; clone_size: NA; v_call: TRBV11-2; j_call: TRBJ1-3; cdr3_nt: TGTGCCAGCAGCTTAGATCACAGGGCTGGAAACACCATATATTTT; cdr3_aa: CASSLDHRAGNTIYF
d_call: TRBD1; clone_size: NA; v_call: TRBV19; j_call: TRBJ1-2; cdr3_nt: TGTGCCAGTAGCCTTACGGACAGGGAGGATGGCTACACCTTC; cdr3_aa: CASSLTDREDGYTF
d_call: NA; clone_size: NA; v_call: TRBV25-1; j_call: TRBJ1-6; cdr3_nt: TGTGCCAGCAGTGAATTGGGCTCGAGCCCCCTCCACTTT; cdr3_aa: CASSELGSSPLHF
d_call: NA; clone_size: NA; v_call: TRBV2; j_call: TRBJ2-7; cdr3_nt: TGTGCCAGCAGTGAAGTCCAGGGCACCTACGAGCAGTACTTC; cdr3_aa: CASSEVQGTYEQYF
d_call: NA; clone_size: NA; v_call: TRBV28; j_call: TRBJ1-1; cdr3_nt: TGTGCCAGCAGTTTCAGGGCCACTGAAGCTTTCTTT; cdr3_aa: CASSFRATEAFF
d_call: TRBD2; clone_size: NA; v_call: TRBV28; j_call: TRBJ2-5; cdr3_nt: TGTGCCAGCAGTTTCGTCTTGTCTAGCGGGGGTCAAGAGACCCAGTACTTC; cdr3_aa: CASSFVLSSGGQETQYF
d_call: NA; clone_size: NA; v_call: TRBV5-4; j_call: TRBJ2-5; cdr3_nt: TGTGCCAGCAGCACGCCGCAGCTCCGGGAGACCCAGTACTTC; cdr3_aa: CASSTPQLRETQYF
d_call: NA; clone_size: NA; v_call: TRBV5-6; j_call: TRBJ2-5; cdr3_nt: TGTGCCAGCGGATCGGTCCGGACAAAGTCCGAAGAGACCCAGTACTTC; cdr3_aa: CASGSVRTKSEETQYF
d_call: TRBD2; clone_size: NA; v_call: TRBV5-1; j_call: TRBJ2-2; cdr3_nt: TGCGCCAGCAGCTTGTTTGCGGGAGAAGTCACCGGGGAGCTGTTTTTT; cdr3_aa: CASSLFAGEVTGELFF
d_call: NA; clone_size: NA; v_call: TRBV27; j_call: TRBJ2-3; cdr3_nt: TGTGCCAGCAGTTTCGACACATCGGGGATCTTTAATCCAGATACGCAGTATTTT; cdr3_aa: CASSFDTSGIFNPDTQYF
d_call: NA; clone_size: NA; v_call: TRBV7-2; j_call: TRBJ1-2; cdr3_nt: TGTGCCAGCAGCTTAGGTGGAACTAACTATGGCTACACCTTC; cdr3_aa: CASSLGGTNYGYTF
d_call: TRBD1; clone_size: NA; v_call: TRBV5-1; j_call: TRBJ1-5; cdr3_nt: TGCGCCAGCAGCCCCAGGACAGGAGGTCAGCCCCAGCATTTT; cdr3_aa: CASSPRTGGQPQHF
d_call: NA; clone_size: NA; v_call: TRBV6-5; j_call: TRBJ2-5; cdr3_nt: TGTGCCAGCAGTGGGCCTCGGGGGTCCCAAGAGACCCAGTACTTC; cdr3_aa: CASSGPRGSQETQYF
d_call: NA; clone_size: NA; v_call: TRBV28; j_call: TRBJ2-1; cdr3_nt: TGTGCCAGCAGGAGCGGGGGACAGCATGAGCAGTTCTTC; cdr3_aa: CASRSGGQHEQFF
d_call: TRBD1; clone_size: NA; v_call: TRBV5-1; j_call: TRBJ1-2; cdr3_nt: TGCGCCAGCAGCCTCCGACAGGGCTCCATGGATGGCTACACCTTC; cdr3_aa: CASSLRQGSMDGYTF
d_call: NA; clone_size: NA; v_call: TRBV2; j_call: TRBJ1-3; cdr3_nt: TGTGCCAGCAGCTCCGGGACGGCGGCCTCCGGAAACACCATATATTTT; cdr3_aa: CASSSGTAASGNTIYF
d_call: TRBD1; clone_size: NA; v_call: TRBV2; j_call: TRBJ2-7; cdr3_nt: TGTGCCAGCAGTGTAAATGACAGGGCCCTCGGGGAGCAGTACTTC; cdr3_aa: CASSVNDRALGEQYF
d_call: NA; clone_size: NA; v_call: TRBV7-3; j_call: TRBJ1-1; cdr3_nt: TGTGCCAGCAGCCGCCTGGGTCCTAACACTGAAGCTTTCTTT; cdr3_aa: CASSRLGPNTEAFF
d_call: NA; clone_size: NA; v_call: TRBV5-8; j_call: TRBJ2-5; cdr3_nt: TGTGCCAGCAGCTTTTCGGGGAATTTGCGGGGACAAGAGACCCAGTACTTC; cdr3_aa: CASSFSGNLRGQETQYF
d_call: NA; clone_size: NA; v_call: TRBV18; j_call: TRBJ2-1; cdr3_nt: TGTGCCAGCTCACCACCGCAGTCAAGCTCCTACAATGAGCAGTTCTTC; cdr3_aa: CASSPPQSSSYNEQFF
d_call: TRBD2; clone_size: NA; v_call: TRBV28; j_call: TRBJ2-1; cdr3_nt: TGTGCCAGCAGCAGTCGGTCGAGCGGGAACCGGCAGTTCTTC; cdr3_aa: CASSSRSSGNRQFF
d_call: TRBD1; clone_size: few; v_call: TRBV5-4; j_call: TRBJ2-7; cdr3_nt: TGTGCCAGCAGCTCAAGGGACAGGAGCTACGAGCAGTACTTC; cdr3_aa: CASSSRDRSYEQYF
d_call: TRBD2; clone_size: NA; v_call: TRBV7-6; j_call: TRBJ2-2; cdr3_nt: TGTGCCAGCAGCCCATTGCGGGAGGGCCCCAACACCGGGGAGCTGTTTTTT; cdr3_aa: CASSPLREGPNTGELFF
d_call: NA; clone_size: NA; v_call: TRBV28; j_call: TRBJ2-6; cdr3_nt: TGTGCCAGCAGTTTAGAGGGGTCTTCTGGGGCCAACGTCCTGACTTTC; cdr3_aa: CASSLEGSSGANVLTF
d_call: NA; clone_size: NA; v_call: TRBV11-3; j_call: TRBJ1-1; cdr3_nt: TGTGCCAGCAGCCGTCAGGAGAACACTGAAGCTTTCTTT; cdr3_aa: CASSRQENTEAFF
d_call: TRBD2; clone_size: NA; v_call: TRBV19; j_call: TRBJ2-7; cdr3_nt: TGTGCCAGTAGTATAAAAGCGGGAGATAACGAGCAGTACTTC; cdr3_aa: CASSIKAGDNEQYF
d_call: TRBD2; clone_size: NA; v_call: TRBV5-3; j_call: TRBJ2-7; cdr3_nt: TGTGCCAGAAGCTTGGTACGCGGGAGACCCTTTCTCTCCTCCTGCGAGCAGTACTTC; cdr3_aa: CARSLVRGRPFLSSCEQYF
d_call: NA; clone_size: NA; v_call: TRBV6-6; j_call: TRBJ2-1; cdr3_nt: TGTGCCAGCATCGACCCAGGGAGAACCTACAATGAGCAGTTCTTC; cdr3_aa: CASIDPGRTYNEQFF
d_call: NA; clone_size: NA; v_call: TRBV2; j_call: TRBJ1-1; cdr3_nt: TGTGCCAGCACATCCCTGGGGCTCCAGAACACTGAAGCTTTCTTT; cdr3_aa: CASTSLGLQNTEAFF
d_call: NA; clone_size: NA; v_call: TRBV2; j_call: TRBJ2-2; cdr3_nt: TGTGCCAGCAGTCGTAATGGACAGTTCGCGAACACCGGGGAGCTGTTTTTT; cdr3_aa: CASSRNGQFANTGELFF
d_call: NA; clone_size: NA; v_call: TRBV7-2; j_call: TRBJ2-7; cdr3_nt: TGTGCCAGCAGCTTGTGGTTCAACGAGCAGTACTTC; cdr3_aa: CASSLWFNEQYF
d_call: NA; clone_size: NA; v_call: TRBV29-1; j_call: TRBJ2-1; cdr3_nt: TGCAGCGTTGTTGCGCGTACCTACAATGAGCAGTTCTTC; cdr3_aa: CSVVARTYNEQFF
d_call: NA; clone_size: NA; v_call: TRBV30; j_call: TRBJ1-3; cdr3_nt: TGTGCCTGGCAATCCTCTGGAAACACCATATATTTT; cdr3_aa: CAWQSSGNTIYF
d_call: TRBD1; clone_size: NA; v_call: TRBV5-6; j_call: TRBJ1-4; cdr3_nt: TGTGCCAGCAGCAAATGGACAGGAGGGGAAAAACTGTTTTTT; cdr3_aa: CASSKWTGGEKLFF
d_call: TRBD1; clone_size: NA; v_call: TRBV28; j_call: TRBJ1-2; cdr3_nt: TGTGCCAGCAGGGCCACAGGGGACTATGGCTACACCTTC; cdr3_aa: CASRATGDYGYTF
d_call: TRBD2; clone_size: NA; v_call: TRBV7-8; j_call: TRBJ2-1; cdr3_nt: TGTGCCAGCAGGCCCGGGAGGGCCATTTCTTATGAGCAGTTCTTC; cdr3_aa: CASRPGRAISYEQFF
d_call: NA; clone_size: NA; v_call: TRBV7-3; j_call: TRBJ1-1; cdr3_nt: TGTGCCAGCAGCGCGCAGGGAGGGAACACTGAAGCTTTCTTT; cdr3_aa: CASSAQGGNTEAFF
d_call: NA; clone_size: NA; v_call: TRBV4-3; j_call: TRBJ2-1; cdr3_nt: TGCGCCAGCAGCCAAGATCGGCGGGCGAGCTCCTACAATGAGCAGTTCTTC; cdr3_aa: CASSQDRRASSYNEQFF
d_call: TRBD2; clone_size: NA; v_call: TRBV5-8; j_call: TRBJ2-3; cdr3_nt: TGTGCCAGCAGCTCGGGACTAGCGGGAGGACCAGATACGCAGTATTTT; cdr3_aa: CASSSGLAGGPDTQYF
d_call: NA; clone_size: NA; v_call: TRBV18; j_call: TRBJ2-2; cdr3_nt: TGTGCCAGCTCACCACCACGGGTTGGCACCGGGGAGCTGTTTTTT; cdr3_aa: CASSPPRVGTGELFF
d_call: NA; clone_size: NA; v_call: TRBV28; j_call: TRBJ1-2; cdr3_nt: TGTGCCAGCAGTCCTATCGGGACGAAGAACTATGGCTACACCTTC; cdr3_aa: CASSPIGTKNYGYTF
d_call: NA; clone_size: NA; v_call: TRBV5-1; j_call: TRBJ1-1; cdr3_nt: TGCGCCAGCAGCTTGGGGGCAGAGGGTGCTTTCTTT; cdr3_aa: CASSLGAEGAFF
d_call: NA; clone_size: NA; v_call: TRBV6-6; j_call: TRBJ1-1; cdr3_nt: TGTGCCAGCAGTTACTCGGACCCCCAGAGCACTGAAGCTTTCTTT; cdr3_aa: CASSYSDPQSTEAFF